This TCR beta chain appears in the sequencing data of a study of T cells after yellow fever vaccination. Study outcomes and limitations: Memory subsets that were sorted on day 0 lacked detectable signal for almost all vaccine-responding clonotypes.

TCRdb fed the 5' RACE reads into MiXCR, producing one record per CDR3 protein. The sample contains 30,000 or so distinct CDR3 sequences, 6.5% to 8.5% of which appear only once. This CDR3 spans 17 amino acids. V lost 5 bases, J lost 2 bases, and 13 bases stayed unmatched. Looked up from germline, CDR1 is SEHNR and CDR2 is FQNEAQ (reference sequence). A few counts support this clonotype. The source was PBMCs, either bulk or a sorted T-cell subset (CD4+, CD8+, memory, or dextramer-sorted; not recorded which), collected on the day of the first yellow fever vaccination. This chain joins TRBV7-9 and TRBJ2-3; 7 positions agree with TRBD2. The sequence came from a young man who received the YFV17D yellow fever vaccine. The CDR3 DNA reads as TGTGCCAGCAGCCGTGCGGCGGGACTACCCTTCACAGATACGCAGTATTTT. This encodes CASSRAAGLPFTDTQYF.